This T cell receptor (beta chain) was documented in a study of molecular identifiers for immune sequencing clone quantification. Study-wide context: Split five ways in replicates, RNA from about 20,000 or 100,000 naive CD8 cells had four portions sequenced.

Per germline, CDR1 SGHTA and CDR2 FQGTGA. The CDR3 totals 16 residues. V shed 5 bases and J shed 1 base, with 14 bases lying between them. This clonotype has more than one count but fewer than ten. Naive CD8 T cells underwent sorting with the CD8+CD4-CCR7+CD45RA+ definition. The bulk TCR libraries were made with methods described before and with listed TCR primers. One entry per CDR3 protein, called by TCRdb with MiXCR from the PCR reads. The table shows some 97,000 distinct CDR3 sequences, with more than 20% occurring only once. The TCR originated in a human donor in good health. Some libraries in this study had Jurkat cell RNA spiked in. This chain joins TRBV7-3 and TRBJ2-2; D is unclear. Sequencing input: naive CD8+ T cells from blood, with Jurkat cell RNA spiked in. Sample subset: FACS-sorted CD8+CD4-CCR7+CD45RA+ naive T cells. CDR3 DNA sequence: TGTGCCAGCAGCGCGCGACTCGCCCAGAACACCGGGGAGCTGTTTTTT. Encoded protein: CASSARLAQNTGELFF. Looking up the rest from reference TRBV7-3 and TRBJ2-2 gives the full variable domain: GAGVSQTPSNKVTEKGKYVELRCDPISGHTALYWYRQSLGQGPEFLIYFQGTGAADDSGLPNDRFFAVRPEGSVSTLKIQRTERGDSAVYLCASSARLAQNTGELFFGEGSRLTVL.